One sample yielded the 31 T cell receptor beta chains listed below, sequenced in a study of cytomegalovirus exposure and HLA in healthy donors. The PCR employed 60 Vbeta primers together with 13 Jbeta primers. Generated by immunoSEQ multiplex PCR, the TCRdb table keeps only in-frame clones and is missing some. The sample shows about 160,000 clones, over 70% of them seen only once. Sequenced: PBMCs. Every receptor here comes from a woman aged 50 to 65 in good health and CMV-seropositive.

This sequence joins TRBV5-1 and TRBJ1-2; D ambiguous. There are 13 residues in the CDR3. The germline V gene has CDR1 SGHRS and CDR2 YFSETQ. Between the trimmed V and J ends, which lost 5 bases and 4 bases, there was a span of 12 bases. Here the CDR3 reads CASSFEGSYGYTF. DNA for the CDR3: TGCGCCAGCAGTTTTGAAGGGAGCTATGGCTACACCTTC.

This chain's CDR3 is CATSTGRTQYF. The CDR3 DNA is TGTGCCACCAGCACCGGTCGCACGCAGTATTTT. The chain has TRBV15 and TRBJ2-3, with D unclear. V was cut by 4 bases and J by 9 bases, with 8 bases left in between. Looked up from germline, CDR1 is LNHNV and CDR2 is YYDKDF (reference sequence). This CDR3 has 11 amino acids.

The J gene is TRBJ2-3, the V gene TRBV2; TRBD2 might be the D (5 bases). With 5 bases removed from V and 4 bases from J, the gap between germline ends came to 16 bases. The CDR3 runs to 15 residues. Germline V gene data show CDR1 as SNHLY and CDR2 as FYNNEI. CDR3 in amino acids: CASSTDGKFSDTQYF. Written as DNA, the CDR3 is TGTGCCAGCAGTACCGACGGGAAGTTTTCAGATACGCAGTATTTT.

The rearrangement uses TRBV4-1 and TRBJ2-5; weak D call: TRBD1 (5 bases). There are 13 residues in the CDR3. Germline assignment: CDR1 MGHRA and CDR2 YSYEKL. Trimming removed 4 bases from V and 5 bases from J, with 11 bases in between. The CDR3 DNA is TGCGCCAGCAGCCTCGGACACGAGGAGACCCAGTACTTC. Protein sequence: CASSLGHEETQYF.

V gene TRBV5-4 combines with J gene TRBJ2-2; TRBD2 might be the D (6 bases). Germline V gene lookup returns CDR1 SGHNT and CDR2 YYREEE (reference sequence). The CDR3 contains 15 residues. Deletions cut 0 bases from V and 4 bases from J, with 10 bases between. CDR3 region: CASSLDGGFTGELFF. The CDR3 DNA follows: TGTGCCAGCAGCTTGGACGGAGGGTTCACCGGGGAGCTGTTTTTT.

The chain employs TRBV7-3 and TRBJ1-3; perhaps TRBD1 as D (5 bases). The CDR3 spans 13 residues. Trimming stripped 5 bases from V and 1 base from J, with 6 bases between. Germline loops: CDR1 SGHTA, CDR2 FQGTGA. The CDR3 loop is CASSQGSGNTIYF. CDR3 coding DNA: TGTGCCAGCAGCCAGGGATCTGGAAACACCATATATTTT. Filled out from reference TRBV7-3 and TRBJ1-3, the complete variable domain reads GAGVSQTPSNKVTEKGKYVELRCDPISGHTALYWYRQSLGQGPEFLIYFQGTGAADDSGLPNDRFFAVRPEGSVSTLKIQRTERGDSAVYLCASSQGSGNTIYFGEGSWLTVV.

The CDR3 nucleotides read TGCGCCAGCAGCTTGGCCTTAGCGGGGGGCGAGCAGTACTTC. Its translation: CASSLALAGGEQYF. V usage is TRBV5-1 and J usage is TRBJ2-7, with TRBD2 matching 10 bases. CDR1 and CDR2 from the germline V gene are SGHRS and YFSETQ. V lost 0 bases to trimming and J lost 6 bases; unmatched junction nucleotides: 3. The CDR3 totals 14 residues. Using reference TRBV5-1 and TRBJ2-7 for the parts outside the CDR3, the full variable domain is KAGVTQTPRYLIKTRGQQVTLSCSPISGHRSVSWYQQTPGQGLQFLFEYFSETQRNKGNFPGRFSGRQFSNSRSEMNVSTLELGDSALYLCASSLALAGGEQYFGPGTRLTVT.

The chain carries TRBV11-2 and TRBJ2-7; 10 bases agree with TRBD1. Per germline, CDR1 SGHAT and CDR2 FQNNGV. This CDR3 spans 17 amino acids. V gave up 4 bases and J gave up 6 bases; unmatched junction bases: 15. This CDR3 is CASSSPGAGTGDLEQYF. The DNA for the CDR3 is TGTGCCAGCAGCTCTCCCGGAGCCGGGACAGGGGATCTCGAGCAGTACTTC.

The V gene is TRBV5-1, the J gene TRBJ2-2; 8 bases map to TRBD1. V was clipped by 2 bases and J by 2 bases; unmatched bases: 8. The CDR3 has 17 residues. CDR1 is SGHRS, CDR2 YFSETQ, per germline. The CDR3 loop reads CASSFTPGQGNTGELFF. The CDR3 DNA reads TGCGCCAGCAGCTTCACCCCAGGACAGGGCAACACCGGGGAGCTGTTTTTT.

This clone was detected only a few times. The chain recombines TRBV5-4 with TRBJ2-5; D is possibly TRBD2 (6 bases). The CDR3 contains 13 residues. CDR1 and CDR2 (germline): SGHNT, YYREEE (reference sequence). Trimming removed 4 bases from V and 5 bases from J, with 12 bases in between. DNA of the CDR3: TGTGCCAGCAGCACCGGGACTTCCGAGACCCAGTACTTC. Translation: CASSTGTSETQYF. Looking up the rest from reference TRBV5-4 and TRBJ2-5 gives the full variable domain: ETGVTQSPTHLIKTRGQQVTLRCSSQSGHNTVSWYQQALGQGPQFIFQYYREEENGRGNFPPRFSGLQFPNYSSELNVNALELDDSALYLCASSTGTSETQYFGPGTRLLVL.

The table lists this clone with a few counts. V and J are TRBV7-9 and TRBJ1-1, with unresolved D. Germline V CDR1 and CDR2: SEHNR, FQNEAQ (reference sequence). V shed 5 bases and J shed 5 bases, with 9 bases lying between them. The CDR3 is 12 amino acids. CDR3 amino acids: CASSQMRTEAFF. Here the CDR3 DNA reads TGTGCCAGCAGCCAAATGCGGACTGAAGCTTTCTTT. Full variable domain (missing parts from reference TRBV7-9 and TRBJ1-1): DTGVSQNPRHKITKRGQNVTFRCDPISEHNRLYWYRQTLGQGPEFLTYFQNEAQLEKSRLLSDRFSAERPKGSFSTLEIQRTEQGDSAMYLCASSQMRTEAFFGQGTRLTVV.

The gene calls are TRBV19 and TRBJ1-6, with 7 bases matching TRBD1. The length of the CDR3 is 14 residues. The V and J ends lost 4 bases and 8 bases, in that order; junction bases with no gene match: 5. The germline V gene encodes CDR1 LNHDA and CDR2 SQIVND (reference sequence). This chain's CDR3 is CASSTTGTDSPLHF. DNA for the CDR3: TGTGCCAGTAGTACAACCGGGACAGATTCACCCCTCCACTTT.

There are a few counts of this clone. The chain carries TRBV6-6 and TRBJ1-1; D uncertain. The V gene's germline CDR1 is MNHNY and CDR2 SVGAGI (reference sequence). The V end was cut by 5 bases, the J end by 2 bases, with 12 bases between. The CDR3 length is 14 residues. The CDR3 reads CASSTRAGNTEAFF. The CDR3 bases are TGTGCCAGCAGTACGAGGGCGGGTAACACTGAAGCTTTCTTT.

The chain employs TRBV7-9 and TRBJ1-2; no definite D call. Germline V gene sequence: CDR1 SEHNR, CDR2 FQNEAQ (reference sequence). The V gene lost 5 bases and the J gene lost 4 bases, with 8 bases spanning the gap. The CDR3 runs 12 residues. Here the CDR3 reads CASSPGSYGYTF. The CDR3 region has the DNA TGTGCCAGCAGCCCGGGGTCCTATGGCTACACCTTC.

The chain links TRBV19 to TRBJ1-6, with unresolved D. This CDR3 spans 16 amino acids. Germline V gene lookup returns CDR1 LNHDA and CDR2 SQIVND (reference sequence). V was shortened by 2 bases and J by 9 bases, with 17 bases between the two germline ends. The CDR3: CASSILPTPTPSPLHF. The CDR3 DNA reads as TGTGCCAGTAGTATATTACCGACTCCGACTCCTTCACCCCTCCACTTT.

This sequence joins TRBV14 and TRBJ1-2; D is uncertain. The length of the CDR3 is 13 residues. Between the trimmed V and J ends, which lost 3 bases and 6 bases, there was a span of 11 bases. Germline V CDR1 and CDR2: SGHDN, FVKESK. CDR3 amino acids: CASSQGSLNGYTF. CDR3 bases: TGTGCCAGCAGCCAGGGCAGTCTCAATGGCTACACCTTC.

This clone has just a few counts. This rearrangement joins TRBV7-2 to TRBJ2-1; 10 bases agree with TRBD2. Germline CDR1 reads SGHTA; CDR2 reads FQGNSA. The V segment lost 2 bases and the J segment 4 bases; nucleotides outside the gene matches: 8. The CDR3 contains 17 residues. CDR3 loop: CASSLKKTSGHYNEQFF. For the CDR3, the DNA is TGTGCCAGCAGCTTAAAAAAGACTAGCGGGCATTACAATGAGCAGTTCTTC.

The chain recombines TRBV10-3 with TRBJ2-5; TRBD2 is a possible D gene (5 bases). V shed 3 bases and J shed 5 bases, with 10 bases lying between them. Germline values: CDR1 ENHRY, CDR2 SYGVKD. The CDR3 runs to 13 residues. CDR3 in amino acids: CAISDPGGETQYF. DNA for the CDR3: TGTGCCATCAGTGACCCTGGCGGGGAGACCCAGTACTTC.

This chain joins TRBV6-1 and TRBJ2-5, with D possibly being TRBD2 (5 bases). The J call may not be correct, given that the DNA end is closer to TRBJ2-7. The CDR3 runs to 15 residues. Germline-derived CDR1 and CDR2 are MNHNS and SASEGT. CDR3 bases: TGTGCCAGCAGTGAAGCGGAGGACCCCCCTAACGAGCAGTACTTC. It encodes CASSEAEDPPNEQYF.

The chain is built from TRBV6-4 and TRBJ2-3; possibly TRBD2 for D (5 bases). This CDR3 comprises 13 residues. V lost 8 bases to trimming and J lost 2 bases, with 11 bases between them. The germline V gene has CDR1 MRHNA and CDR2 SNTAGT. The CDR3 loop reads CASAEEHTDTQYF. The CDR3 DNA sequence: TGTGCCAGCGCGGAGGAGCACACAGATACGCAGTATTTT.

The rearrangement joins TRBV5-1 to TRBJ2-5, with TRBD1 as a possible D gene (6 bases). CDR1 and CDR2 (germline): SGHRS, YFSETQ. The CDR3 runs to 13 residues. Trimming left V 0 bases short and J 4 bases short, with 7 bases between. The CDR3 reads CASSLDRAETQYF. The DNA of the CDR3 is TGCGCCAGCAGCTTGGACAGGGCAGAGACCCAGTACTTC.

The rearrangement joins TRBV7-9 to TRBJ2-5; D not certain. Germline V gene sequence: CDR1 SEHNR, CDR2 FQNEAQ (reference sequence). Between the trimmed V and J ends, which lost 1 base and 5 bases, there was a span of 5 bases. The CDR3 runs to 12 residues. The CDR3 sequence is CASSLESETQYF. For the CDR3, the DNA is TGTGCCAGCAGCTTAGAATCGGAGACCCAGTACTTC.

The chain links TRBV2 to TRBJ2-2; 9 nucleotides align to TRBD2. The CDR3 has 19 residues. Germline assignment: CDR1 SNHLY and CDR2 FYNNEI. With 0 bases clipped from V and 2 bases from J, the junction kept 10 bases outside the gene matches. Here the CDR3 DNA reads TGTGCCAGCAGTGAAGCTCAGTTCAGCGGGGGGCTTAACACCGGGGAGCTGTTTTTT. Its protein is CASSEAQFSGGLNTGELFF.

This clone was seen just once. This sequence joins TRBV15 and TRBJ2-7, with D tentatively TRBD2 (6 bases). V lost 1 base, J lost 1 base, and 11 bases lay in between. The CDR3 totals 15 residues. Germline assignment: CDR1 LNHNV and CDR2 YYDKDF (reference sequence). The CDR3 DNA reads as TGTGCCACCAGCAGAGGCGGGACGTTATCCTACGAGCAGTACTTC. This translates into CATSRGGTLSYEQYF. Full variable domain (missing parts from reference TRBV15 and TRBJ2-7): DAMVIQNPRYQVTQFGKPVTLSCSQTLNHNVMYWYQQKSSQAPKLLFHYYDKDFNNEADTPDNFQSRRPNTSFCFLDIRSPGLGDTAMYLCATSRGGTLSYEQYFGPGTRLTVT.

The chain uses TRBV5-1 and TRBJ2-5; perhaps TRBD2 as D (7 bases). Between the trimmed V and J ends, which lost 1 base and 5 bases, there was a span of 15 bases. CDR1 and CDR2 (germline): SGHRS, YFSETQ. This CDR3 spans 15 amino acids. The CDR3 nucleotides are TGCGCCAGCAGCTTGATTACGGCGGGGGCTGAGACCCAGTACTTC. Translated: CASSLITAGAETQYF.

The rearrangement uses TRBV7-9 and TRBJ2-3; D perhaps matches TRBD2 (7 bases). The V end lost 0 bases, the J end lost 1 base, and 14 bases lay between the germline ends. Per germline, CDR1 SEHNR and CDR2 FQNEAQ (reference sequence). This CDR3 comprises 17 residues. The CDR3: CASSLALAGARTDTQYF. CDR3 bases: TGTGCCAGCAGCTTAGCTTTGGCGGGGGCCCGCACAGATACGCAGTATTTT.

This sequence joins TRBV5-1 and TRBJ2-1; weak D call: TRBD2 (5 bases). There are 14 residues in the CDR3. Trimming shortened V by 3 bases and J by 7 bases, and 14 bases separated the two germline ends. Germline V CDR1 and CDR2: SGHRS, YFSETQ. CDR3 amino acids: CASSSGGGRNEQFF. The CDR3 DNA is TGCGCCAGCAGCTCCGGCGGCGGGCGGAATGAGCAGTTCTTC. The whole variable domain, remainder taken from reference TRBV5-1 and TRBJ2-1, is KAGVTQTPRYLIKTRGQQVTLSCSPISGHRSVSWYQQTPGQGLQFLFEYFSETQRNKGNFPGRFSGRQFSNSRSEMNVSTLELGDSALYLCASSSGGGRNEQFFGPGTRLTVL.

The rearrangement uses TRBV5-4 and TRBJ1-2; no clear D gene. The CDR3 has 13 amino acids. Germline V CDR1 and CDR2: SGHNT, YYREEE (reference sequence). V gave up 2 bases and J gave up 4 bases, with 9 bases separating them. Here the CDR3 reads CASSLGESYGYTF. For the CDR3, the DNA is TGTGCCAGCAGCTTAGGAGAGTCCTATGGCTACACCTTC.

This chain connects TRBV19 to TRBJ2-2; a possible D gene is TRBD1 (5 bases). V was cut by 5 bases and J by 5 bases, with 9 bases left in between. Germline lookup yields CDR1 LNHDA and CDR2 SQIVND (reference sequence). The CDR3 is made up of 13 amino acids. As DNA, the CDR3 is TGTGCCAGTAGTTACAAGGGGACCGGGGAGCTGTTTTTT. Protein: CASSYKGTGELFF. The entire variable domain, with the rest obtained from reference TRBV19 and TRBJ2-2, is as follows: DGGITQSPKYLFRKEGQNVTLSCEQNLNHDAMYWYRQDPGQGLRLIYYSQIVNDFQKGDIAEGYSVSREKKESFPLTVTSAQKNPTAFYLCASSYKGTGELFFGEGSRLTVL.

The gene calls are TRBV2 and TRBJ1-3, with a weak D call TRBD1 (5 bases). Germline V CDR1 and CDR2: SNHLY, FYNNEI. V lost 5 bases and J 7 bases, leaving 9 bases between the germline ends. CDR3 length: 12 amino acids. CDR3 sequence (DNA): TGTGCCAGCAGTCTACAGGTGAACACCATATATTTT. Its protein is CASSLQVNTIYF.

This chain joins TRBV9 and TRBJ1-1, with D perhaps TRBD1 (5 bases). Germline V gives CDR1 SGDLS, CDR2 YYNGEE. V lost 3 bases and J lost 5, with 14 bases in between. The CDR3 consists of 14 residues. The CDR3 nucleotides are TGTGCCAGCAGCGGACCAGGGTGGCAAACTGAAGCTTTCTTT. Translation: CASSGPGWQTEAFF.